This T cell receptor (beta chain) was recovered during a study of OX40 agonist ivuxolimab in advanced cancers. Background on the study: Clinicians treated patients with ivuxolimab, an agonistic anti-OX40 (CD134) antibody. Points from the study as a whole: With doses of 0.1-3.0 mg/kg, partial responders showed among the lowest clonal expansion. Expanded clones were, on average, more numerous among CD8+ T cells than CD4+. Dose levels from 0.1 to 3.0 mg/kg saw CD4+ and CD8+ blood T cells expand clonally by week 6.

CDR1 and CDR2 from the germline V gene are LGHNA and YSLEER. Deletions cut 0 bases from V and 7 bases from J, with 12 bases between. There are 14 residues in the CDR3. This clone was seen only a few times. The antigen remains undetermined. Profiled with immunoSEQ multiplex PCR; TCRdb holds only in-frame clones, not every one. This table holds about 71,000 clones, roughly 77% found once. The V gene is TRBV4-3, the J gene TRBJ1-1; D may be TRBD1 (6 bases). The source is an adult with an advanced solid tumor such as melanoma, head and neck, liver or kidney cancer. Sequenced here: CD4+ or CD8+ T cells sorted from blood, sampled in a trial of the OX40 agonist ivuxolimab. CDR3 residues: CASSQDQQGVEAFF. CDR3 nucleotides: TGCGCCAGCAGCCAAGATCAACAGGGAGTTGAAGCTTTCTTT.